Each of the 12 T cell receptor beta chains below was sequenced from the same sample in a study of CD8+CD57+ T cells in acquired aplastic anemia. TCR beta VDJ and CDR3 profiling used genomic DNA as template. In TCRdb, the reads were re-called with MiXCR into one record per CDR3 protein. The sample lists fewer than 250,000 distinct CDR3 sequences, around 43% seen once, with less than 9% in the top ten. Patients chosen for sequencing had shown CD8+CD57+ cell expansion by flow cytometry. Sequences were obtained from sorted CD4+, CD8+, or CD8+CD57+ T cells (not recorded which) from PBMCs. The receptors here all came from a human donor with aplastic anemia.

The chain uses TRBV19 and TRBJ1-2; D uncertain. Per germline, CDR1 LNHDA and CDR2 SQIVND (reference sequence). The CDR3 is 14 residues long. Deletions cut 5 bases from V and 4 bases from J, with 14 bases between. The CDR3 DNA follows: TGTGCCAGTAGTGAGGTTTCCTCTCGCTATGGCTACACCTTC. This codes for CASSEVSSRYGYTF. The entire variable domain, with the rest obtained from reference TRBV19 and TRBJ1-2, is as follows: DGGITQSPKYLFRKEGQNVTLSCEQNLNHDAMYWYRQDPGQGLRLIYYSQIVNDFQKGDIAEGYSVSREKKESFPLTVTSAQKNPTAFYLCASSEVSSRYGYTFGSGTRLTVV.

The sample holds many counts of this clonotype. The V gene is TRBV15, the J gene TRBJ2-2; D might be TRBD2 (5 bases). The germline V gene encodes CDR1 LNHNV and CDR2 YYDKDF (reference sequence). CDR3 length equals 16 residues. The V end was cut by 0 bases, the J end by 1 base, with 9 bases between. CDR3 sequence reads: CATSRDRGWNTGELFF. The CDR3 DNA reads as TGTGCCACCAGCAGAGATCGGGGATGGAACACCGGGGAGCTGTTTTTT.

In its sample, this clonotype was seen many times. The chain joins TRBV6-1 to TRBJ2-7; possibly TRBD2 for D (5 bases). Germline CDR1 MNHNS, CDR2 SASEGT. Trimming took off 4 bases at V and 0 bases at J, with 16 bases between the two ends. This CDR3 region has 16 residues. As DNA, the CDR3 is TGTGCCAGCAGTGCAACAAGACCCGGGATCTCCTACGAGCAGTACTTC. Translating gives CASSATRPGISYEQYF.

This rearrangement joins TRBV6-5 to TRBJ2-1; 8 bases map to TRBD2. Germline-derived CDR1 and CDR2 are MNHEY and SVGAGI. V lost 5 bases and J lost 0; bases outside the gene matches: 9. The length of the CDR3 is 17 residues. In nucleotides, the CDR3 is TGTGCCAGCAGTCCGGGCCGGGGGGGAAGCTCCTACAATGAGCAGTTCTTC. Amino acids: CASSPGRGGSSYNEQFF.

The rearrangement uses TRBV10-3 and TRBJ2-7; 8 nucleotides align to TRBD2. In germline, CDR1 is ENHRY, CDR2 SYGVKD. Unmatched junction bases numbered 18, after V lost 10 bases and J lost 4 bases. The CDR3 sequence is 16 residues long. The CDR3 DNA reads TGTGCCAGCAGCCCCCAAGCGGGGGCCCTAATTTACGAGCAGTACTTC. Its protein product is CASSPQAGALIYEQYF.

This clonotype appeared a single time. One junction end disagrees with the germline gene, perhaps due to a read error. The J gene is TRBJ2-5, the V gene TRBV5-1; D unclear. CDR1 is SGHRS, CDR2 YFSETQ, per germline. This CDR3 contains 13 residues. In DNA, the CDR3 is TGTGCCAGCTCACCAGGTCCCCAAGAGACCCAGTACTTC. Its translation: CASSPGPQETQYF.

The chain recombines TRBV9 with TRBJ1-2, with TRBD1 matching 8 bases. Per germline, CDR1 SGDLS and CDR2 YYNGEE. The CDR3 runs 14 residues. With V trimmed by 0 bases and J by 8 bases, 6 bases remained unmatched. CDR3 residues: CASSVAQGADGYTF. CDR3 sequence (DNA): TGTGCCAGCAGCGTAGCTCAGGGGGCTGACGGCTACACCTTC.

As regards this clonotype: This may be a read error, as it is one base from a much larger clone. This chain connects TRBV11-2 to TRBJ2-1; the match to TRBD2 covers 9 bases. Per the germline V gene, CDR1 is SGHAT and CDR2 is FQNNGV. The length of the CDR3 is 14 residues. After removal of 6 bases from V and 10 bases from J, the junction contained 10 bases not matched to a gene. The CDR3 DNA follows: TGTGCCAGCAGTGAACCGGGACTAGCTTACGAGCAGTTCTTC. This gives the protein CASSEPGLAYEQFF.

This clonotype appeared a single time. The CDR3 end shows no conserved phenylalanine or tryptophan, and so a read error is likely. The CDR3 coding sequence is TGTGCCACCAGCAGAGAGGCAGGGGGTAACTATGGCTACACCCTC. It translates to CATSREAGGNYGYTL. The chain links TRBV15 to TRBJ1-2, with TRBD1 matching over 7 bases. Germline assignment: CDR1 LNHNV and CDR2 YYDKDF (reference sequence). Trimming cost V 0 bases and J 1 base; bases outside gene matches: 2. The CDR3 extends over 15 amino acids.

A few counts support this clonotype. CDR3 amino acids: CASSVGGTNTEAFF. CDR3 bases: TGTGCCAGCAGTGTTGGCGGCACTAACACTGAAGCTTTCTTT. The chain combines TRBV25-1 with TRBJ1-1; no firm D call. Trimming cost V 4 bases and J 2 bases, with 11 bases left between them. Germline V lookup: CDR1 MGHDK, CDR2 SYGVNS. CDR3 length: 14 amino acids.

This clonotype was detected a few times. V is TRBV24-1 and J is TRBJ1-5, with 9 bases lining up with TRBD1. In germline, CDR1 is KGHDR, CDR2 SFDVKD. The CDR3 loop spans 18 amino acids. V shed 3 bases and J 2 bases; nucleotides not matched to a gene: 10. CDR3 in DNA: TGTGCCACCAGTGATGGGACAGGGAGCGCTACTGGCAATCAGCCCCAGCATTTT. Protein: CATSDGTGSATGNQPQHF.

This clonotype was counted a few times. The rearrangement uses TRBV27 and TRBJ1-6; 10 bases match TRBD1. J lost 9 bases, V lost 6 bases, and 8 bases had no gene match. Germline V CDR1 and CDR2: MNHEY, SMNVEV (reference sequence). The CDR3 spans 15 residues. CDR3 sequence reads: CASSPRQGAGSPLHF. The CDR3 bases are TGTGCCAGCAGCCCCCGACAGGGGGCTGGTTCACCCCTCCACTTT.